The 6 T cell receptor beta chains reported below all come from one sample, sequenced in a study of technical replicates of blood from several donors. Profiling relied on immunoSEQ multiplex PCR, and the TCRdb table lists in-frame clones only, not all of them. This table holds around 61,000 clones, approximately 97% found once. The sequenced material came from T cells isolated from PBMCs. Every receptor here comes from a human donor in good health.

The chain recombines TRBV2 with TRBJ2-5, with D maybe TRBD1 (6 bases). The CDR3 runs 13 residues. V lost 7 bases and J 3 bases, leaving 12 bases between the germline ends. The germline V gene encodes CDR1 SNHLY and CDR2 FYNNEI. CDR3 DNA: TGTGCCAGCAATAGACAGGTCGAAGAGACCCAGTACTTC. This sequence encodes CASNRQVEETQYF.

J is TRBJ1-6 and V is TRBV6-5, with 8 bases matching TRBD1. This CDR3 is built from 13 residues. V dropped 7 bases and J dropped 12; count of bases not matched to a gene: 8. Germline CDR1 is MNHEY and CDR2 is SVGAGI. This CDR3 reads CASTPPGGLPLHF. In DNA, the CDR3 is TGTGCCAGCACCCCCCCAGGGGGCCTACCCCTCCACTTT.

This chain connects TRBV5-8 to TRBJ1-4, with 9 bases fitting TRBD1. Germline assignment: CDR1 SGHTS and CDR2 YDEGEE. The CDR3 runs to 16 residues. With 0 bases clipped from V and 8 bases from J, the junction kept 8 bases outside the gene matches. The CDR3 region is CASSLGPGTGHEKLFF. CDR3 bases: TGTGCCAGCAGCTTGGGTCCCGGGACAGGGCACGAAAAACTGTTTTTT. The entire variable domain, with the rest obtained from reference TRBV5-8 and TRBJ1-4, is as follows: EAGVTQSPTHLIKTRGQQATLRCSPISGHTSVYWYQQALGLGLQFLLWYDEGEERNRGNFPPRFSGRQFPNYSSELNVNALELEDSALYLCASSLGPGTGHEKLFFGSGTQLSVL.

The J gene is TRBJ2-7, the V gene TRBV2, with TRBD1 matching 9 bases. Germline V gene sequence: CDR1 SNHLY, CDR2 FYNNEI. Trimming took 8 bases from V and 4 from J; bases not matched to a gene: 3. This CDR3 contains 12 residues. DNA for the CDR3: TGTGCCAGCGGGACAGGGATTTACGAGCAGTACTTC. This encodes CASGTGIYEQYF.

The CDR3 reads CASSYYRGEGTYEQYF. The CDR3 nucleotides are TGTGCCAGCAGTTACTACAGGGGGGAGGGGACCTACGAGCAGTACTTC. The genes are TRBV6-5 and TRBJ2-7; D is perhaps TRBD1 (8 bases). V lost 1 base and J lost 2, with 15 bases in between. Per germline, CDR1 MNHEY and CDR2 SVGAGI. The CDR3 consists of 16 residues.

J is TRBJ2-2 and V is TRBV29-1; the D gene is possibly TRBD1 (5 bases). V was shortened by 7 bases and J by 3 bases, with 15 bases between the two germline ends. The CDR3 covers 14 residues. Germline V CDR1 and CDR2: SQVTM, ANQGSEA. Here the CDR3 reads CSGGRGPDTGELFF. DNA of the CDR3: TGCAGCGGGGGTAGGGGTCCCGACACCGGGGAGCTGTTTTTT.